Shown below are 24 T cell receptor beta chains from a single sample sequenced in a study of cytomegalovirus exposure and HLA in healthy donors. The assay was immunoSEQ multiplex PCR, and TCRdb's table has in-frame clones only and misses some. The profile shows roughly 330,000 clones, roughly 87% of them singletons. The sequencing input was PBMCs. The receptors were gathered from a woman younger than 45 in good health and CMV-seropositive.

The CDR3 here is CASADGTYEQYF. The CDR3 nucleotides read TGTGCCAGCGCGGACGGGACCTACGAGCAGTACTTC. The rearrangement uses TRBV19 and TRBJ2-7; weak D call: TRBD2 (5 bases). The V gene lost 9 bases and the J gene lost 2 bases, with 11 bases spanning the gap. The CDR3 extends over 12 amino acids. Germline CDR1 is LNHDA and CDR2 is SQIVND (reference sequence).

The chain recombines TRBV6-1 with TRBJ2-5; unclear D gene. Germline V gene lookup returns CDR1 MNHNS and CDR2 SASEGT. V gave up 3 bases and J gave up 0 bases, with 8 bases separating them. This CDR3 has 14 residues. This CDR3 reads CASSERTYQETQYF. The CDR3 DNA reads as TGTGCCAGCAGTGAGCGGACGTACCAAGAGACCCAGTACTTC.

The chain combines TRBV19 with TRBJ1-2, with 7 bases lining up with TRBD1. The CDR3 contains 14 residues. Germline values: CDR1 LNHDA, CDR2 SQIVND (reference sequence). The V and J ends lost 3 bases and 4 bases, in that order; junction bases with no gene match: 5. The CDR3 loop reads CASSMEDRIYGYTF. The CDR3 DNA follows: TGTGCCAGTAGTATGGAGGACAGGATCTATGGCTACACCTTC.

This chain uses TRBV19 with TRBJ1-2; D is uncertain. Trimming removed 9 bases from V and 4 bases from J, with 12 bases in between. From germline, CDR1 is LNHDA and CDR2 SQIVND (reference sequence). The CDR3 covers 12 residues. This chain's CDR3 is CARVPELYGYTF. As DNA, the CDR3 is TGTGCCAGGGTGCCCGAACTCTATGGCTACACCTTC.

As concerns this clone: The same CDR3 can be traced to other DNA sequences in this sample. The V and J genes are TRBV4-3 and TRBJ2-7; 7 bases fit TRBD1. Looked up from germline, CDR1 is LGHNA and CDR2 is YSLEER. Losses at the gene ends were 1 base for V and 2 bases for J; bases not matched to a gene: 5. The length of the CDR3 is 15 residues. In DNA, the CDR3 is TGCGCCAGCAGCCAAGCTCGGACAGGTCCCTACGAGCAGTACTTC. Translation: CASSQARTGPYEQYF.

The chain uses TRBV7-2 and TRBJ2-7; 12 bases fit TRBD2. The CDR3 is 15 amino acids. V was clipped by 4 bases and J by 5 bases; unmatched bases: 6. Per germline, CDR1 SGHTA and CDR2 FQGNSA. For the CDR3, the DNA is TGTGCCAGCAGCTCACGACTAGCGGGAGCAAACGAGCAGTACTTC. Amino acid sequence: CASSSRLAGANEQYF.

The chain joins TRBV18 to TRBJ2-5; 7 positions agree with TRBD1. The germline CDR1 and CDR2 sequences are KGHSH and LQKENI. The CDR3 covers 13 residues. J gave up 5 bases and V 7 bases, and 7 bases lay outside the gene matches. As DNA, the CDR3 is TGTGCCAGCTTAGGGGACAGTCGTGAGACCCAGTACTTC. It is translated as CASLGDSRETQYF.

The V call is TRBV4-3, the J call TRBJ2-7; 10 bases map to TRBD1. The V gene end was trimmed by 4 bases and the J gene end by 3 bases; junction bases not matched to a gene: 6. The CDR3 is 15 amino acids. CDR1 LGHNA and CDR2 YSLEER come from the germline V gene. CDR3 protein: CASSLSGTGVYEQYF. The CDR3 region has the DNA TGCGCCAGCAGCCTCTCCGGGACAGGGGTCTACGAGCAGTACTTC.

The chain has TRBV29-1 and TRBJ1-2, with TRBD1 matching over 9 bases. Germline loops: CDR1 SQVTM, CDR2 ANQGSEA. V gave up 6 bases and J gave up 4 bases; unmatched junction bases: 6. The CDR3 runs 13 residues. Written as DNA, the CDR3 is TGCAGCGTCACCAAGGACAGGGGCTATGGCTACACCTTC. Translated, it gives CSVTKDRGYGYTF.

This chain uses TRBV11-3 with TRBJ2-1; 9 positions match TRBD1. Germline assignment: CDR1 SGHNT and CDR2 YENEEA. The CDR3 totals 15 residues. The V gene end was trimmed by 5 bases and the J gene end by 4 bases; junction bases not matched to a gene: 6. The CDR3 nucleotides read TGTGCCAGCAGCCCTGGACAGGGGAGTTACAATGAGCAGTTCTTC. It translates to CASSPGQGSYNEQFF.

V usage is TRBV5-1 and J usage is TRBJ2-3, with D uncertain. The CDR3 has 16 amino acids. Germline V gene lookup returns CDR1 SGHRS and CDR2 YFSETQ. With 0 bases removed from V and 4 bases from J, the gap between germline ends came to 15 bases. In DNA form, the CDR3 reads TGCGCCAGCAGCTTGGAGGCGGTCCTGGCCCCAGATACGCAGTATTTT. It translates to CASSLEAVLAPDTQYF.

The chain joins TRBV11-2 to TRBJ1-2; D might be TRBD1 (6 bases). There are 17 residues in the CDR3. The germline CDR1 and CDR2 sequences are SGHAT and FQNNGV. V shed 3 bases and J shed 5 bases, with 22 bases lying between them. The CDR3 coding sequence is TGTGCCAGCAGCTTGAACCCGGGGGCAGGGAGAACTTATGGCTACACCTTC. It encodes CASSLNPGAGRTYGYTF.

This chain connects TRBV10-2 to TRBJ2-1; weak D call: TRBD2 (6 bases). The CDR3 spans 12 residues. Trimming took off 4 bases at V and 9 bases at J, with 10 bases between the two ends. The germline gives CDR1 WSHSY, CDR2 SAAADI. CDR3 DNA: TGCGCCAGCAGTGTGGGACTCCGTGAGCAGTTCTTC. This encodes CASSVGLREQFF.

V is TRBV25-1 and J is TRBJ2-1, with TRBD1 matching 7 bases. The CDR3 length is 16 residues. The trim removed 3 bases at V and 1 base at J, leaving 6 bases unmatched. Germline loops: CDR1 MGHDK, CDR2 SYGVNS. The CDR3 sequence is CASSELGTVSYNEQFF. CDR3 nucleotides: TGTGCCAGCAGTGAGCTTGGGACAGTATCCTACAATGAGCAGTTCTTC.

This chain connects TRBV30 to TRBJ1-6, with 12 nucleotides matching TRBD1. This CDR3 contains 19 residues. Germline V gene lookup returns CDR1 GTSNPN and CDR2 SVGIG (reference sequence). V lost 3 bases to trimming and J lost 0 bases; unmatched junction nucleotides: 9. For the CDR3, the DNA is TGTGCCTGGAGGGGGGGACAGGGGGCAAGGGGCTCCTATAATTCACCCCTCCACTTT. It encodes CAWRGGQGARGSYNSPLHF.

For this clone: The same CDR3 is also encoded by other DNA sequences in this sample. The chain links TRBV6-5 to TRBJ1-2; 9 nucleotides line up with TRBD1. The CDR3 is made up of 13 amino acids. CDR1 is MNHEY and CDR2 is SVGAGI in the germline V gene. The ends lost 5 bases at V and 5 bases at J; junction bases unmatched: 3. CDR3 protein: CASSADRGYGYTF. In nucleotides, the CDR3 is TGTGCCAGCAGTGCGGACAGGGGTTATGGCTACACCTTC.

The rearrangement links TRBV25-1 to TRBJ2-3; no firm D call. V gave up 8 bases and J gave up 4 bases, with 13 bases separating them. Germline-derived CDR1 and CDR2 are MGHDK and SYGVNS. This CDR3 has 13 amino acids. The CDR3 is CASSKVAADTQYF. The CDR3 nucleotides read TGTGCCAGCTCAAAGGTGGCGGCAGATACGCAGTATTTT.

This chain uses TRBV2 with TRBJ2-3; D is undetermined. The germline V gene encodes CDR1 SNHLY and CDR2 FYNNEI. V lost 4 bases, J lost 2 bases, and 7 bases lay in between. CDR3 length: 13 amino acids. For the CDR3, the DNA is TGTGCCAGCAGTGGCGAGGTCACAGATACGCAGTATTTT. It translates to CASSGEVTDTQYF.

This chain uses TRBV9 with TRBJ2-1, with 11 bases identical to TRBD2. Germline V lookup: CDR1 SGDLS, CDR2 YYNGEE. This CDR3 is built from 17 residues. The trim removed 0 bases at V and 3 bases at J, leaving 5 bases unmatched. CDR3 loop: CASSVGIAGGLYNEQFF. The CDR3 nucleotides are TGTGCCAGCAGCGTAGGGATAGCGGGGGGGCTCTACAATGAGCAGTTCTTC.

The V call is TRBV4-2, the J call TRBJ2-7; 13 positions agree with TRBD2. CDR1 LGHNA and CDR2 YNFKEQ come from the germline V gene. V trimming: 3 bases; J trimming: 3 bases; junction bases outside the gene matches: 2. The CDR3 is 15 amino acids. This CDR3 is CASSHGTSGDYEQYF. Written as DNA, the CDR3 is TGTGCCAGCAGCCACGGGACTAGCGGGGACTACGAGCAGTACTTC.

The V and J genes are TRBV6-5 and TRBJ2-6, with D uncertain. Germline CDR1 is MNHEY and CDR2 is SVGAGI. The CDR3 loop spans 15 amino acids. V lost 2 bases and J lost 7, with 12 bases in between. CDR3 DNA sequence: TGTGCCAGCAGTTACGAATCGGGTCGAGCCAACGTCCTGACTTTC. Its protein is CASSYESGRANVLTF.

The chain has TRBV28 and TRBJ1-4, with D maybe TRBD1 (6 bases). Trimming shortened V by 6 bases and J by 0 bases, and 14 bases separated the two germline ends. Germline CDR1 is MDHEN and CDR2 is SYDVKM. This CDR3 has 16 residues. CDR3 in DNA: TGTGCCAGCAGGTCCCCCCGGGGGCCAACTAATGAAAAACTGTTTTTT. Its translation is CASRSPRGPTNEKLFF.

The chain recombines TRBV7-2 with TRBJ1-1; 10 nucleotides line up with TRBD1. The germline CDR1 and CDR2 sequences are SGHTA and FQGNSA. CDR3 length equals 16 residues. J lost 0 bases, V lost 5 bases, and 6 bases had no gene match. CDR3 in amino acids: CASSLTGGLLNTEAFF. CDR3 in DNA: TGTGCCAGCAGCCTGACAGGGGGCCTACTGAACACTGAAGCTTTCTTT.

Here the CDR3 reads CASQDPSRYEQYF. The CDR3 region has the DNA TGCGCCAGCCAAGACCCCTCGCGCTACGAGCAGTACTTC. This sequence joins TRBV5-1 and TRBJ2-7, with no clear D. V lost 7 bases and J lost 3, with 14 bases in between. The CDR3 runs to 13 residues. Germline CDR1 SGHRS, CDR2 YFSETQ.